This T cell receptor beta chain was obtained from a study of blood T cell repertoires in COVID-19 (dated by TCRdb to the early 2020s). Describing the broader study: ImmuneRACE Cohort 3 recovered participants were defined by two consecutive negative NP/OP PCR tests, healthcare professional clearance, or symptom resolution. Samples from collaborators originated in the United States, Italy and Spain and spanned both the acute and convalescent phases of COVID-19. The material from the prospective study consisted of cDNA or gDNA derived from T cells, B-cell-depleted T cells, or PBMCs. Subjects who had been exposed to COVID-19, were actively infected with it, or had recovered from it provided the deeply sampled blood TCRbeta repertoires that made up the dataset. The repertoires were made available in a free public database intended to serve as a resource for research on the immune response to SARS-CoV-2. The samples were drawn from two sources: the first 160 participants of the ongoing ImmuneRACE study, and 1,200 or so subjects contributed by 6 global collaborators. A de-identified subject ID, COVID-19 status, age in years and sex were almost always included in the sample metadata. HLA class I and class II types, where available, came from metadata supplied by the sample provider rather than from assay-based typing.

The CDR3 runs 16 residues from the cysteine to the phenylalanine. Solely the CDR3 DNA is kept, with 48 bases framed from the first base. CDR1 and CDR2, looked up from the germline V gene, are SGDLS and YYNGEE. Relative to germline, V is missing 4 bases and J is missing 1 base, with 4 bases of the junction outside any gene match. TCRbeta CDR3 regions were amplified from genomic DNA using the immunoSEQ Assay, a bias-controlled multiplex PCR. On the study's bioinformatics: Nucleated cell counts per sample were estimated from amplification of reference gene primers within the assay. To quantify the absolute abundance of each unique TCRbeta CDR3 rearrangement, sequence reads were collapsed and filtered. Productive Simpson clonality was computed per sample as the square root of Simpson's diversity index over productive rearrangements. TCRdb retrieved this table from immuneACCESS and kept in-frame rearrangements only. Not all clones are present; in checked studies, unresolved V genes account for under half, and no reason is known for the remainder. V and J calls plus clone size are reproduced from that table; the DNA served to infer D and trimming. The sample records fewer than 250,000 clones, around 86% of which are singletons. The ten most abundant clones make up more than 7% of the sample.

Findings and caveats that apply to the study as a whole: How much clinical and demographic metadata was included differed by source and by participant, and the metadata was provided uncurated.

Participants in the prospective study were aged roughly 18 to 100 years, lived in some 24 United States geographic areas, and enrolled through a virtual design. In the prospective study, participants were assigned to cohorts based on the clinical history participants reported in a screening survey and a study questionnaire. Mobile phlebotomists in the prospective study collected whole blood, serum and a nasopharyngeal or oropharyngeal swab from every participant. Participants in the prospective study had the option to provide additional blood draws and questionnaires over a roughly 2-month period. Before DNA extraction, blood samples from the prospective study were shipped at room temperature or frozen. Of note for this clone: The target of this receptor is not known. Nothing much larger sits one base from this clone, and base qualities are not available.

The sequencing sample was made of PBMCs or T cells enriched from blood (not recorded which). The chain uses TRBV9 and TRBJ2-1, with 11 bases matching TRBD2. The TCR originated in a man in his thirties or forties in a cohort exposed to, infected with or recovered from COVID-19 (not recorded which). The CDR3 protein: CASSIRTSGSYNEQFF. The nucleotides are TGTGCCAGCAGCATTAGGACTAGCGGGTCCTACAATGAGCAGTTCTTC. The CDR3 plus the reference TRBV9 and TRBJ2-1 genes for the other parts give the full variable domain: DSGVTQTPKHLITATGQRVTLRCSPRSGDLSVYWYQQSLDQGLQFLIQYYNGEERAKGNILERFSAQQFPDLHSELNLSSLELGDSALYFCASSIRTSGSYNEQFFGPGTRLTVL.